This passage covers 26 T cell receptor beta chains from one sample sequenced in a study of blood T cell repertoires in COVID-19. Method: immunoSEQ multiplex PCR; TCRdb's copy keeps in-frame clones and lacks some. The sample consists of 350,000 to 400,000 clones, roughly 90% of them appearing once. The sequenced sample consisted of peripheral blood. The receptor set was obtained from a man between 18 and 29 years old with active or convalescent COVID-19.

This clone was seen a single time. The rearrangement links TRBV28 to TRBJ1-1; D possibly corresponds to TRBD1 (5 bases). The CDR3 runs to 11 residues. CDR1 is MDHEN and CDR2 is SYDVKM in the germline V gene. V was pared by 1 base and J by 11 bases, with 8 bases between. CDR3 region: CASSLSGKAFF. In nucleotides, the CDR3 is TGTGCCAGCAGTTTATCAGGGAAGGCTTTCTTT.

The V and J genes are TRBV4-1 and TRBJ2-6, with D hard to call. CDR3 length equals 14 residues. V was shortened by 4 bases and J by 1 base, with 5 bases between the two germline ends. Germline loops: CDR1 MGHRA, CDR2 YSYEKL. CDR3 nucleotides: TGCGCCAGCAGCCCATTTTCTGGGGCCAACGTCCTGACTTTC. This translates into CASSPFSGANVLTF.

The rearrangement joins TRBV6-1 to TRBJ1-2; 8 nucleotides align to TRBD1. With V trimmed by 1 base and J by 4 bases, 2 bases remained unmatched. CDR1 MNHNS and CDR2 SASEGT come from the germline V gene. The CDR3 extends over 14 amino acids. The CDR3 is CASSEGQGSYGYTF. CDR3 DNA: TGTGCCAGCAGTGAAGGACAGGGGAGCTATGGCTACACCTTC.

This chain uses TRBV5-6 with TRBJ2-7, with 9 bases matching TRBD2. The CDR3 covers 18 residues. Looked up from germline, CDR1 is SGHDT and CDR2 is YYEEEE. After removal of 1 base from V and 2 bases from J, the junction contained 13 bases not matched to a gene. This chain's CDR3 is CASSLLPSSASGTYEQYF. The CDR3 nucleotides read TGTGCCAGCAGCTTGTTACCCTCCTCCGCTAGCGGGACCTACGAGCAGTACTTC. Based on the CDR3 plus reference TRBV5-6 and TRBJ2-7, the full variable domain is DAGVTQSPTHLIKTRGQQVTLRCSPKSGHDTVSWYQQALGQGPQFIFQYYEEEERQRGNFPDRFSGHQFPNYSSELNVNALLLGDSALYLCASSLLPSSASGTYEQYFGPGTRLTVT.

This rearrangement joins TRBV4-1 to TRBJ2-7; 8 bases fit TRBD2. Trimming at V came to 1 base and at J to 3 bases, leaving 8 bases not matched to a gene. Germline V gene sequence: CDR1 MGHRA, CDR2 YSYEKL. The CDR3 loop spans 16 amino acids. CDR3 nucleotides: TGCGCCAGCAGCCAAGCCATAGCGGGGCTATACTACGAGCAGTACTTC. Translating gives CASSQAIAGLYYEQYF.

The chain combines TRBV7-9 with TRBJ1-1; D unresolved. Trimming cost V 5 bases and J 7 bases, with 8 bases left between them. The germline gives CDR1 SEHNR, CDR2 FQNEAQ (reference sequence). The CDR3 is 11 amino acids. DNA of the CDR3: TGTGCCAGCAGCCGAAGACTTGAAGCTTTCTTT. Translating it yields CASSRRLEAFF.

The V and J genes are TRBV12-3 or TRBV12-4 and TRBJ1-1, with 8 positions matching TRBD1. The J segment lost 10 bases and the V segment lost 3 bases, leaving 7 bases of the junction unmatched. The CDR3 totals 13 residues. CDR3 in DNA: TGTGCCAGCAGTTTTCAGAGGACAGGGAGAGCTTTCTTT. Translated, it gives CASSFQRTGRAFF.

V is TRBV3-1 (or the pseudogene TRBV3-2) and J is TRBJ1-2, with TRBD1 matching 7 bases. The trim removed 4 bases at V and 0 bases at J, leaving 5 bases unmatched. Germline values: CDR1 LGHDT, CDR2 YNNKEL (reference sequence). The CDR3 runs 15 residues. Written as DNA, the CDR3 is TGTGCCAGCAGCCTACGGACAGGAGCTAACTATGGCTACACCTTC. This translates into CASSLRTGANYGYTF.

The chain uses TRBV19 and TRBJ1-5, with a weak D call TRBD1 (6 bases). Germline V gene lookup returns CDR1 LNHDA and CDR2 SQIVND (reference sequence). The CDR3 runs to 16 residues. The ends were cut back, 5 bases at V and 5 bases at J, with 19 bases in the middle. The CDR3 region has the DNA TGTGCCAGTAGTGTACGGTGGGGGCAGCTCTATCAGCCCCAGCATTTT. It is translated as CASSVRWGQLYQPQHF. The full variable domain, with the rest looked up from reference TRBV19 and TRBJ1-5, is DGGITQSPKYLFRKEGQNVTLSCEQNLNHDAMYWYRQDPGQGLRLIYYSQIVNDFQKGDIAEGYSVSREKKESFPLTVTSAQKNPTAFYLCASSVRWGQLYQPQHFGDGTRLSIL.

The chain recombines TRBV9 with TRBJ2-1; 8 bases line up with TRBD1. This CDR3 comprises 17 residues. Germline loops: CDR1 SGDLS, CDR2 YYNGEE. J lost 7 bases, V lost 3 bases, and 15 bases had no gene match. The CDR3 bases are TGTGCCAGCAGCGGCCACAGGGGGAGATTGGCCGGGAATGAGCAGTTCTTC. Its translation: CASSGHRGRLAGNEQFF. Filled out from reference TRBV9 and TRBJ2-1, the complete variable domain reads DSGVTQTPKHLITATGQRVTLRCSPRSGDLSVYWYQQSLDQGLQFLIQYYNGEERAKGNILERFSAQQFPDLHSELNLSSLELGDSALYFCASSGHRGRLAGNEQFFGPGTRLTVL.

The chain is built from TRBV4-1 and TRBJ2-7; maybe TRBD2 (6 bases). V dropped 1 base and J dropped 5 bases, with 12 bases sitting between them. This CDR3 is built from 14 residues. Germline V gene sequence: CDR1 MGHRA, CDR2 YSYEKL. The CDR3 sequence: CASSQAGVVDEQYF. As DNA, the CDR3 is TGCGCCAGCAGCCAAGCGGGGGTAGTGGACGAGCAGTACTTC.

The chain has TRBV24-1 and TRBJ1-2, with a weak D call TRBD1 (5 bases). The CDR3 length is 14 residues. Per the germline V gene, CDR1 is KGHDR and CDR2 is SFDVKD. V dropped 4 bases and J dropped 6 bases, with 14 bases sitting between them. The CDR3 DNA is TGTGCCACCAGTGACCCCGGCAGGGTTCATGGCTACACCTTC. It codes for CATSDPGRVHGYTF.

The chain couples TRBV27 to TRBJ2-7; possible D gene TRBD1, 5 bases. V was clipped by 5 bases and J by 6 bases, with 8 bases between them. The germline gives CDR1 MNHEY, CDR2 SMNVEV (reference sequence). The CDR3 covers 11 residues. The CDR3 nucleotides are TGTGCCAGCAGTGAAAGGGGCGAGCAGTACTTC. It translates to CASSERGEQYF.

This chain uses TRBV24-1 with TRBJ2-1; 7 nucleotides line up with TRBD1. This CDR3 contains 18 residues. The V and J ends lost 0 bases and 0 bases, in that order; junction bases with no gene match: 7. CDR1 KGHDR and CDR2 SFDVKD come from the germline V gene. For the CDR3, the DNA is TGTGCCACCAGTGATTTGCACCACGACAGGGACTCCTACAATGAGCAGTTCTTC. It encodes CATSDLHHDRDSYNEQFF.

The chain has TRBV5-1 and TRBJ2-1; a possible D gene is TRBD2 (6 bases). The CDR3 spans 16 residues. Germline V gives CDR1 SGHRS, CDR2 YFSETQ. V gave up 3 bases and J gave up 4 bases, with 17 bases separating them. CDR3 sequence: CASSSDPGVTYNEQFF. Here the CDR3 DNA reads TGCGCCAGCAGCTCGGACCCGGGAGTGACTTACAATGAGCAGTTCTTC.

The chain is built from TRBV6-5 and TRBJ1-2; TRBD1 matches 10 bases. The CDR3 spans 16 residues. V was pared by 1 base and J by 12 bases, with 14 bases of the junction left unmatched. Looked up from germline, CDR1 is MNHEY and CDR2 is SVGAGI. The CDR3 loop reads CASSYLGQGIIMANTF. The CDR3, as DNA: TGTGCCAGCAGTTACTTGGGACAGGGGATCATTATGGCTAACACCTTC.

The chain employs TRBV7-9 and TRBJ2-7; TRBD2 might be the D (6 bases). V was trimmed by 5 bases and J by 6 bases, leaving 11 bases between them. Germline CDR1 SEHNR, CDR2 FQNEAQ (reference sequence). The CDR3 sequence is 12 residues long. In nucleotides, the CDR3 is TGTGCCAGCAGCCAGTTCGGGGGCGAGCAGTACTTC. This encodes CASSQFGGEQYF.

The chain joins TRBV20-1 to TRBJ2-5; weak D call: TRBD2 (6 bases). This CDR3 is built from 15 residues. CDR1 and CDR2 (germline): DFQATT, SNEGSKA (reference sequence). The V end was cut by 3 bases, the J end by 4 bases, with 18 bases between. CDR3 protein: CSASGVRRDLETQYF. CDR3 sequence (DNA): TGCAGTGCTAGTGGGGTAAGGCGGGACCTAGAGACCCAGTACTTC.

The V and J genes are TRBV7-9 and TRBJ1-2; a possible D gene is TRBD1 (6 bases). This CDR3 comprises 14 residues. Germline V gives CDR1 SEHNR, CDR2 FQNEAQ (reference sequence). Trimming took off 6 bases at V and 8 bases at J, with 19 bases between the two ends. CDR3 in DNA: TGTGCCAGCAGACGGGGGGCAGAGTCCAAAGGCTACACCTTC. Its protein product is CASRRGAESKGYTF.

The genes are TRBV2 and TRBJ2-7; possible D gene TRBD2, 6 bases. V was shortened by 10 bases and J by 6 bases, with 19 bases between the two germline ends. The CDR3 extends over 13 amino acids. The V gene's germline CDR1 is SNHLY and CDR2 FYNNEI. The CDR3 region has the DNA TGTGCCATCCACACTGGCGGGGCAGGCGAGCAGTACTTC. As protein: CAIHTGGAGEQYF.

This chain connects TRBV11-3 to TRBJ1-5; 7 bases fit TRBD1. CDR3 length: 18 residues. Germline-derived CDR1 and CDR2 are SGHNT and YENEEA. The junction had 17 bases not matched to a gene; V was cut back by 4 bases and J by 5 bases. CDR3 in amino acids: CASSSHDRVALLHQPQHF. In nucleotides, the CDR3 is TGTGCCAGCAGCTCCCACGACAGGGTGGCTTTATTACATCAGCCCCAGCATTTT.

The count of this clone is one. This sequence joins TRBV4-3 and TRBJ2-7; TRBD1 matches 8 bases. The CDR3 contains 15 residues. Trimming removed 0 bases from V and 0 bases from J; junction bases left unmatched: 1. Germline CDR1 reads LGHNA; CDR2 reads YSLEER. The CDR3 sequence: CASSQEDRASYEQYF. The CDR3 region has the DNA TGCGCCAGCAGCCAAGAGGACAGGGCCTCCTACGAGCAGTACTTC.

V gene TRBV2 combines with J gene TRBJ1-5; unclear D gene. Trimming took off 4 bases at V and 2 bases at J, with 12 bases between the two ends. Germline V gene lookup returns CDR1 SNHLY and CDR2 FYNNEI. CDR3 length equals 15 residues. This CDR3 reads CASSGEVLGNQPQHF. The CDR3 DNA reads TGTGCCAGCAGTGGGGAGGTGTTAGGCAATCAGCCCCAGCATTTT.

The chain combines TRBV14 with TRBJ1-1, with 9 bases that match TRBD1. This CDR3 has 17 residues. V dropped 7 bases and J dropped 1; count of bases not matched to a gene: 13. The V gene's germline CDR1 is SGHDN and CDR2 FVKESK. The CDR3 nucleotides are TGTGCCAGCACCAAAGAGAGAGGGACAGGGACGAACACTGAAGCTTTCTTT. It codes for CASTKERGTGTNTEAFF.

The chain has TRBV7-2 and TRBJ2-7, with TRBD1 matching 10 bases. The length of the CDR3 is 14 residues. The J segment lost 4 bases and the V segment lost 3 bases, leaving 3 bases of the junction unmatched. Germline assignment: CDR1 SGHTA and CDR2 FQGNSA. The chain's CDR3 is CASSFGQGGYEQYF. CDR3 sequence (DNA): TGTGCCAGCAGCTTCGGACAGGGGGGTTACGAGCAGTACTTC.

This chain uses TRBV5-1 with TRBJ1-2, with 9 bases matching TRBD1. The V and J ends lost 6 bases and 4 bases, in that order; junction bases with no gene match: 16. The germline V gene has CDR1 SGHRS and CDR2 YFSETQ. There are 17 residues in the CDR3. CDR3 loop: CASTSGTGSFYPYGYTF. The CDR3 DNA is TGCGCCAGCACCTCCGGGACAGGGTCCTTTTATCCCTATGGCTACACCTTC.